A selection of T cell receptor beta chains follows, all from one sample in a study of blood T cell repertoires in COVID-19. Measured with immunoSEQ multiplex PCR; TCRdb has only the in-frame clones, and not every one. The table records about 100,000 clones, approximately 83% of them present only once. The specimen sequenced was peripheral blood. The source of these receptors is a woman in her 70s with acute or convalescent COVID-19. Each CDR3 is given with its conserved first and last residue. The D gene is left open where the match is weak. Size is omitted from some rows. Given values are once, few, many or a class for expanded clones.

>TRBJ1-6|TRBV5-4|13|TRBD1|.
CASGYRTGTPLHF
TGTGCCAGCGGCTACCGGACAGGGACACCCCTCCACTTT
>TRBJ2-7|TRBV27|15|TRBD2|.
CASSSVLAAIPEQYF
TGTGCCAGCAGTTCGGTACTAGCGGCCATCCCCGAGCAGTACTTC
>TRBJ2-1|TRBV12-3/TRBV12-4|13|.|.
CASSLSWRDEQFF
TGTGCCAGCAGTTTAAGCTGGCGGGATGAGCAGTTCTTC
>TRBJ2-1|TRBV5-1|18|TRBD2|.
CASSLAAGLAGLWDEQFF
TGCGCCAGCAGCTTGGCCGCGGGACTAGCGGGACTATGGGATGAGCAGTTCTTC
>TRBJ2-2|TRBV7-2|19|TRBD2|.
CASSLSSGGAGGRPGELFF
TGTGCCAGCAGCTTATCTAGCGGGGGGGCGGGAGGGCGTCCCGGGGAGCTGTTTTTT
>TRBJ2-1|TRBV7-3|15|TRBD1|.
CASSLIGGGYNEQFF
TGTGCCAGCAGCTTAATAGGGGGCGGGTACAATGAGCAGTTCTTC
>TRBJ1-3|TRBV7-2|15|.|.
CASSLVTGSGNTIYF
TGTGCCAGCAGCTTAGTTACGGGCTCTGGAAACACCATATATTTT
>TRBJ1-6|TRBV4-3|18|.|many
CASSQGRHGSSYNSPLHF
TGCGCCAGCAGCCAAGGGAGACATGGGAGCTCCTATAATTCACCCCTCCACTTT
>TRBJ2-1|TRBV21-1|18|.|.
CASSALVPGTGPYNEQFF
TGTGCCAGCAGCGCTCTCGTGCCGGGGACAGGGCCTTACAATGAGCAGTTCTTC
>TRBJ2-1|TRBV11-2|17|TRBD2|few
CASSRSASGYSYNEQFF
TGTGCCAGCAGCCGGTCGGCTAGCGGATACTCCTACAATGAGCAGTTCTTC
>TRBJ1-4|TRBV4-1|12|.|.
CASSPGDLQLFF
TGCGCCAGCAGCCCAGGCGACCTCCAACTGTTTTTT
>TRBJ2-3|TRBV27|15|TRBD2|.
CASSFVAGAGDTQYF
TGTGCCAGCAGTTTCGTAGCGGGAGCTGGAGATACGCAGTATTTT
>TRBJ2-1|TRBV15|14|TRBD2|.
CATSRGLAGGEQFF
TGTGCCACCAGCAGAGGACTAGCGGGAGGGGAGCAGTTCTTC
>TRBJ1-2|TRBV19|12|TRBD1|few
CASGQGNYGYTF
TGTGCCAGTGGACAGGGTAACTATGGCTACACCTTC
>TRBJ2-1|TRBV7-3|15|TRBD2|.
CASSSAGGPYNEQFF
TGTGCCAGCAGTTCAGCGGGAGGGCCCTACAATGAGCAGTTCTTC
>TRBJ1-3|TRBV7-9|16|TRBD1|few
CASSLVAGGSGNTIYF
TGTGCCAGCAGCTTAGTTGCAGGGGGCTCTGGAAACACCATATATTTT
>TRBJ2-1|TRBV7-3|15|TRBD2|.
CASSLRLAENNEQFF
TGTGCCAGCAGCTTAAGGCTAGCGGAAAACAATGAGCAGTTCTTC
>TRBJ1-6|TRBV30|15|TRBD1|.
CAWSRPTGGSSPLHF
TGTGCCTGGAGTAGACCGACAGGGGGATCTTCACCCCTCCACTTT
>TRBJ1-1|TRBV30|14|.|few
CAWSVPGAHAEAFF
TGTGCCTGGAGTGTACCAGGGGCGCACGCTGAAGCTTTCTTT
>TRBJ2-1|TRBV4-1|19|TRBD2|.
CASSHRTSGGRVENNEQFF
TGCGCCAGCAGCCACCGGACTAGCGGGGGGAGGGTTGAGAACAATGAGCAGTTCTTC
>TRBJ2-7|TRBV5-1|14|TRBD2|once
CASSSRLAADEQYF
TGCGCCAGCAGCTCTCGACTAGCAGCGGACGAGCAGTACTTC
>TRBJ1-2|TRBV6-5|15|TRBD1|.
CASSIGAGGVRGYTF
TGTGCCAGCAGTATTGGAGCAGGGGGAGTTAGGGGCTACACCTTC
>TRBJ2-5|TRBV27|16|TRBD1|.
CASSSQTGVGEETQYF
TGTGCCAGCAGTTCCCAGACAGGGGTGGGGGAAGAGACCCAGTACTTC
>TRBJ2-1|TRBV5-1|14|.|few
CASGGAGVYNEQFF
TGCGCCAGCGGAGGTGCAGGGGTATACAATGAGCAGTTCTTC
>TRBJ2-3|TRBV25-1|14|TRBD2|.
CASSASGRTDTQYF
TGTGCCAGCAGTGCCAGCGGGAGAACAGATACGCAGTATTTT
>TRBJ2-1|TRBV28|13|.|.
CASSLRQPNEQFF
TGTGCCAGCAGTTTAAGACAGCCCAATGAGCAGTTCTTC
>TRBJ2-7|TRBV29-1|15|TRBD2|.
CSVTFGTSGIGEQYF
TGCAGCGTTACCTTCGGGACTAGCGGGATCGGCGAGCAGTACTTC
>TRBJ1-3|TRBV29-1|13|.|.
CSVARGPGNTIYF
TGCAGCGTTGCTCGCGGTCCTGGAAACACCATATATTTT
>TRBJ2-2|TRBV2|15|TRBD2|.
CASTGLAGGLGELFF
TGTGCCAGCACCGGACTAGCGGGAGGGCTCGGGGAGCTGTTTTTT
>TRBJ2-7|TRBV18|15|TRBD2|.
CASSLRGDGTYEQYF
TGTGCCAGCTCACTCCGGGGGGATGGTACCTACGAGCAGTACTTC
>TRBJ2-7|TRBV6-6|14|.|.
CASSYGGAEYEQYF
TGTGCCAGCAGTTACGGTGGGGCTGAGTACGAGCAGTACTTC
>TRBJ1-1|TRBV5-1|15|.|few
CASTFRGGMNTEAFF
TGCGCCAGCACCTTTCGGGGGGGCATGAACACTGAAGCTTTCTTT
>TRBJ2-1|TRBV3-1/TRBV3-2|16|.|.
CASSQVYGVGYNEQFF
TGTGCCAGCAGCCAAGTATACGGGGTTGGCTACAATGAGCAGTTCTTC
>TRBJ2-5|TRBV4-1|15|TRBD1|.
CASSPPGQEEETQYF
TGCGCCAGCAGCCCACCCGGACAGGAAGAAGAGACCCAGTACTTC
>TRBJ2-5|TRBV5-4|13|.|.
CASSLVNGETQYF
TGTGCCAGCAGCTTGGTTAACGGAGAGACCCAGTACTTC
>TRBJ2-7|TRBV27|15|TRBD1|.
CASSWPGQGVNEQYF
TGTGCCAGCAGTTGGCCGGGACAGGGGGTAAACGAGCAGTACTTC
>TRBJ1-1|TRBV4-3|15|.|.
CASSPNRQANTEAFF
TGCGCCAGCAGCCCCAACCGACAGGCGAACACTGAAGCTTTCTTT
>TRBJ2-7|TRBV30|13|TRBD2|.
CAWSLLAGYEQYF
TGTGCCTGGAGTCTCCTAGCGGGATACGAGCAGTACTTC
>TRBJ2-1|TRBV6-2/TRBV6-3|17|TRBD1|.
CASSYLGQGASYNEQFF
TGTGCCAGCAGTTACCTGGGACAGGGGGCTTCCTACAATGAGCAGTTCTTC
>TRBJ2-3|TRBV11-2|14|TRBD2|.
CASSSAGGLDTQYF
TGTGCCAGCAGCTCCGCGGGGGGATTAGATACGCAGTATTTT
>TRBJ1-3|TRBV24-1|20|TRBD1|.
CATSDLAGGREGDSGNTIYF
TGTGCCACCAGTGATTTGGCAGGGGGGCGCGAGGGGGACTCTGGAAACACCATATATTTT
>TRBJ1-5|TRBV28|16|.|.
CASSFQDIYSNQPQHF
TGTGCCAGCAGTTTTCAGGACATATATAGCAATCAGCCCCAGCATTTT
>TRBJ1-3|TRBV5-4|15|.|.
CASSYDSFSGNTIYF
TGTGCCAGCAGCTATGACAGTTTCTCTGGAAACACCATATATTTT
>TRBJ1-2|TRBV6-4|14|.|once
CASSDSGAPTGYTF
TGTGCCAGCAGTGACTCGGGGGCCCCGACGGGCTACACCTTC
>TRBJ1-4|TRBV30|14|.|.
CAWSSGEEVEKLFF
TGTGCCTGGAGTTCGGGGGAGGAGGTTGAAAAACTGTTTTTT
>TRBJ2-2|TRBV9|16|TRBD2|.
CASSAQRGENTGELFF
TGTGCCAGCAGCGCACAGCGGGGGGAGAACACCGGGGAGCTGTTTTTT
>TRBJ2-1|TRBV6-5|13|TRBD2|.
CASHPGGNNEQFF
TGTGCCAGCCATCCGGGAGGGAACAATGAGCAGTTCTTC
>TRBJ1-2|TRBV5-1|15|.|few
CASSLDGGASYGYTF
TGCGCCAGCAGCTTGGATGGGGGGGCCTCCTATGGCTACACCTTC
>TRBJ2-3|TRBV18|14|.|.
CASSLLSSTDTQYF
TGTGCCAGCTCACTCCTCTCTAGCACAGATACGCAGTATTTT
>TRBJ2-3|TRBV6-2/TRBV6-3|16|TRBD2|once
CASSSLLAGSTDTQYF
TGTGCCAGCAGTTCCCTTCTAGCGGGGAGCACAGATACGCAGTATTTT
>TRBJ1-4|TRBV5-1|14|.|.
CASSLTPANEKLFF
TGCGCCAGCAGCTTGACGCCAGCTAATGAAAAACTGTTTTTT
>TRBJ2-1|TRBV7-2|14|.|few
CASSLDSSYNEQFF
TGTGCCAGCAGCTTAGATTCTTCTTACAATGAGCAGTTCTTC
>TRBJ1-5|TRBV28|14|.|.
CASQGRGGNQPQHF
TGTGCCAGTCAGGGGCGTGGGGGCAATCAGCCCCAGCATTTT
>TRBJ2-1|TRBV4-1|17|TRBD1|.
CASSQGPTGQGYNEQFF
TGCGCCAGCAGCCAAGGACCGACGGGACAGGGCTACAATGAGCAGTTCTTC
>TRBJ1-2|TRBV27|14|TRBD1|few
CANNTGEPRRGYTF
TGTGCCAACAACACAGGGGAGCCTAGGCGTGGCTACACCTTC